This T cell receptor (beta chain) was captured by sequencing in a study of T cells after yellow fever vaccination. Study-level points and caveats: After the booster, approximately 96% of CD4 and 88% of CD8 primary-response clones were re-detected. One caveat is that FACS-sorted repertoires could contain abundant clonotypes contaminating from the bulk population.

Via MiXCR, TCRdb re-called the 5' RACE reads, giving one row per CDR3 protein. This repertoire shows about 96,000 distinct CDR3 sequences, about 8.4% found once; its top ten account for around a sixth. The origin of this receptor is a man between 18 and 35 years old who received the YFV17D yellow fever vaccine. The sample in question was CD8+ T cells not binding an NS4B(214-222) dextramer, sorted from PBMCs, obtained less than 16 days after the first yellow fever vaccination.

The chain's CDR3 is CASSYSTENEQFF. CDR3 DNA: TGTGCCAGCAGTTACTCGACAGAGAATGAGCAGTTCTTC. This rearrangement joins TRBV6-5 to TRBJ2-1, with D possibly matching TRBD1 (5 bases). Trimming stripped 0 bases from V and 7 bases from J, with 7 bases between. CDR3 length equals 13 residues. Germline lookup yields CDR1 MNHEY and CDR2 SVGAGI.